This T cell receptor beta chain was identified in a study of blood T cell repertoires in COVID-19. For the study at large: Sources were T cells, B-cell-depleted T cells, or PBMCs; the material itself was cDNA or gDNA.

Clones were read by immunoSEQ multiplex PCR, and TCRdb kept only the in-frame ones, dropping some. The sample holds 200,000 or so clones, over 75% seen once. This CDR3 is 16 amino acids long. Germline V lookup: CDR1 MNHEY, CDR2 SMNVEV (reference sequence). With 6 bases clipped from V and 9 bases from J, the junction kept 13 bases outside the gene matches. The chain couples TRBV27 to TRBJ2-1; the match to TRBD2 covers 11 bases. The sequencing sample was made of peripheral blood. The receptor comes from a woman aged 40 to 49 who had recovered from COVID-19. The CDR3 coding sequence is TGTGCCAGCAGCCTTCTTAGCGGGAGGGCGTCCGCTGAGCAGTTCTTC. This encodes CASSLLSGRASAEQFF.